This paragraph covers one T cell receptor beta chain sequence. Its antigen is unidentified. This sample was included in a study of cytomegalovirus exposure and HLA in healthy donors. The CDR3 loop spans 13 amino acids. Germline-derived CDR1 and CDR2 are SGHTA and FQGNSA. The V segment lost 4 bases and the J segment 8 bases; nucleotides outside the gene matches: 5. The PCR had 60 Vbeta and 13 Jbeta primers. Sequenced by immunoSEQ multiplex PCR; TCRdb stores in-frame clones only, minus some. The sample includes some 130,000 clones, approximately 71% of them seen just once. Points from the study as a whole: High specificity and sensitivity for cytomegalovirus status were reported for the classifier. Donor immune exposure was known only as CMV serostatus. V- and J-gene trimming in TCR beta was tied to a missense DCLRE1C variant by an analysis performed later.

This TCR was recovered from a man between 25 and 39 years old in good health and CMV-seronegative. The sequencing input was PBMCs. The gene calls are TRBV7-2 and TRBJ1-2, with 9 bases matching TRBD1. Written as DNA, the CDR3 is TGTGCCAGCAGCTCGGGACAGGGCGTAGGCTACACCTTC. Its translation is CASSSGQGVGYTF.